The 18 T cell receptor beta chains reported below all come from one sample, sequenced in a study of control samples from healthy donors and cancer patients. Only in-frame clones appear in the TCRdb table, and some are missing; sequencing was by immunoSEQ multiplex PCR. Seen here are roughly 88,000 clones, roughly 90% observed once, and the top ten hold around 0.9%. The sequencing input was blood. The receptor source for this set is a woman in her thirties in good health.

The CDR3: CASSLRTSGGPDTQYF. In DNA, the CDR3 is TGTGCCAGCTCCCTGCGGACTAGCGGGGGACCAGATACGCAGTATTTT. This chain uses TRBV2 with TRBJ2-3; the match to TRBD2 covers 13 bases. V was clipped by 8 bases and J by 4 bases; unmatched bases: 9. CDR3 size: 16 residues. Germline CDR1 SNHLY, CDR2 FYNNEI.

The chain recombines TRBV3-1 (or the pseudogene TRBV3-2) with TRBJ1-1, with D perhaps matching TRBD1 (5 bases). Germline V gene sequence: CDR1 LGHDT, CDR2 YNNKEL (reference sequence). V lost 4 bases and J lost 4, with 10 bases in between. This CDR3 region has 13 residues. The CDR3 region is CASSLGGSTEAFF. CDR3 nucleotide sequence: TGTGCCAGCAGCCTGGGGGGGAGCACTGAAGCTTTCTTT.

The chain has TRBV18 and TRBJ1-6; D uncertain. There are 17 residues in the CDR3. CDR1 is KGHSH and CDR2 is LQKENI in the germline V gene. V was pared by 1 base and J by 0 bases, with 10 bases between. The CDR3 protein is CASSPLEGSSYNSPLHF. CDR3 bases: TGTGCCAGCTCACCACTGGAAGGGAGCTCCTATAATTCACCCCTCCACTTT.

The V and J genes are TRBV4-1 and TRBJ2-7, with D maybe TRBD1 (5 bases). Deletions cut 1 base from V and 3 bases from J, with 16 bases between. CDR1 and CDR2 (germline): MGHRA, YSYEKL. There are 16 residues in the CDR3. The CDR3 nucleotides are TGCGCCAGCAGCCAAGTTGGGGCCCCCACCCTCTACGAGCAGTACTTC. Protein: CASSQVGAPTLYEQYF.

The V gene is TRBV4-1, the J gene TRBJ2-5; 11 bases are a match to TRBD1. Germline lookup yields CDR1 MGHRA and CDR2 YSYEKL. CDR3 length: 18 residues. The trim removed 2 bases at V and 4 bases at J, leaving 12 bases unmatched. The CDR3 DNA reads TGCGCCAGCAGCCAAACGACGGCCGGGACAGGGGGGGCAGAGACCCAGTACTTC. This translates into CASSQTTAGTGGAETQYF.

This clone was seen a single time. The chain recombines TRBV6-5 with TRBJ1-5; no clear D. With 6 bases removed from V and 3 bases from J, the gap between germline ends came to 12 bases. The CDR3 loop spans 14 amino acids. Germline CDR1 and CDR2: MNHEY and SVGAGI. CDR3 DNA: TGTGCCAGCAGCTTAGGTTCGAACAATCAGCCCCAGCATTTT. Its protein product is CASSLGSNNQPQHF.

The gene calls are TRBV3-1 (or the pseudogene TRBV3-2) and TRBJ2-1, with D hard to call. V lost 7 bases and J 7 bases, leaving 14 bases between the germline ends. CDR3 length: 13 residues. In germline, CDR1 is LGHDT, CDR2 YNNKEL (reference sequence). This chain's CDR3 is CASNSLGKNEQFF. In DNA, the CDR3 is TGTGCCAGCAACTCGCTGGGGAAAAATGAGCAGTTCTTC.

The rearrangement joins TRBV9 to TRBJ1-1; TRBD1 might be the D (5 bases). Trimming stripped 5 bases from V and 1 base from J, with 9 bases between. The CDR3 covers 13 residues. Germline V gives CDR1 SGDLS, CDR2 YYNGEE. CDR3 DNA sequence: TGTGCCAGCAGGAGAACAGGGAACACTGAAGCTTTCTTT. Translated: CASRRTGNTEAFF.

The CDR3 reads CASKDSPNSNQPQHF. The DNA for the CDR3 is TGTGCCAGTAAAGACTCACCTAATAGCAATCAGCCCCAGCATTTT. This sequence joins TRBV19 and TRBJ1-5, with no clear D. The length of the CDR3 is 15 residues. The germline V gene encodes CDR1 LNHDA and CDR2 SQIVND (reference sequence). V lost 7 bases and J lost 0, with 13 bases in between.

The chain is built from TRBV5-4 and TRBJ2-1; the D gene could be TRBD1 or TRBD2 (5 bases each). Trimming removed 4 bases at V and 0 bases at J, with 11 bases between. Per germline, CDR1 SGHNT and CDR2 YYREEE (reference sequence). The CDR3 runs 15 residues. In DNA, the CDR3 is TGTGCCAGCAGCAGGGACGGAAACTCCTACAATGAGCAGTTCTTC. Translating gives CASSRDGNSYNEQFF.

V is TRBV18 and J is TRBJ1-1; 8 nucleotides line up with TRBD1. This CDR3 spans 13 amino acids. Per germline, CDR1 KGHSH and CDR2 LQKENI. J lost 6 bases, V lost 5 bases, and 5 bases had no gene match. The CDR3 is CASSTGTGSEAFF. The DNA for the CDR3 is TGTGCCAGCTCAACTGGGACAGGTTCTGAAGCTTTCTTT.

The gene calls are TRBV6-5 and TRBJ2-7, with 8 positions matching TRBD2. This CDR3 is built from 14 residues. V was pared by 6 bases and J by 6 bases, with 10 bases of the junction left unmatched. The germline gives CDR1 MNHEY, CDR2 SVGAGI. CDR3: CASRASGRTFEQYF. Here the CDR3 DNA reads TGTGCCAGCAGGGCGAGCGGGAGAACCTTCGAGCAGTACTTC.

The CDR3 here is CASTEGYEQYF. The CDR3 DNA sequence: TGTGCCAGCACGGAAGGCTACGAGCAGTACTTC. The rearrangement joins TRBV3-1 (or the pseudogene TRBV3-2) to TRBJ2-7; no reliable D call. Germline CDR1 is LGHDT and CDR2 is YNNKEL (reference sequence). The CDR3 is 11 amino acids. The V end lost 7 bases, the J end lost 3 bases, and 7 bases lay between the germline ends.

The chain links TRBV14 to TRBJ2-1; D uncertain. Germline V gene sequence: CDR1 SGHDN, CDR2 FVKESK. The V gene lost 0 bases and the J gene lost 6 bases, with 6 bases spanning the gap. The length of the CDR3 is 13 residues. This chain's CDR3 is CASSQEQFNEQFF. The CDR3 nucleotides read TGTGCCAGCAGCCAAGAGCAATTCAATGAGCAGTTCTTC. Drawing the rest from reference TRBV14 and TRBJ2-1, the complete variable domain is EAGVTQFPSHSVIEKGQTVTLRCDPISGHDNLYWYRRVMGKEIKFLLHFVKESKQDESGMPNNRFLAERTGGTYSTLKVQPAELEDSGVYFCASSQEQFNEQFFGPGTRLTVL.

The rearrangement links TRBV6-1 to TRBJ2-3, with TRBD2 identical over 7 bases. The length of the CDR3 is 16 residues. V was pared by 2 bases and J by 3 bases, with 8 bases of the junction left unmatched. CDR1 is MNHNS, CDR2 SASEGT, per germline. CDR3 sequence reads: CASSERRAGKTDTQYF. The CDR3 region has the DNA TGTGCCAGCAGTGAAAGGAGAGCGGGGAAAACAGATACGCAGTATTTT.

V and J are TRBV2 and TRBJ2-5; TRBD2 matches at 15 bases. CDR1 is SNHLY, CDR2 FYNNEI, per germline. The CDR3 is 15 amino acids. With 7 bases clipped from V and 5 bases from J, the junction kept 5 bases outside the gene matches. CDR3 in DNA: TGTGCCAGCAAACGGACTAGCGGGGGGGTGGAGACCCAGTACTTC. Translating it yields CASKRTSGGVETQYF.

This rearrangement joins TRBV19 to TRBJ1-2; D might be TRBD1 (5 bases). There are 16 residues in the CDR3. CDR1 and CDR2 from the germline V gene are LNHDA and SQIVND (reference sequence). V was trimmed by 4 bases and J by 0 bases, leaving 15 bases between them. The CDR3 nucleotides are TGTGCCAGTAGTACCCTGGGGGGGTCAGCTAACTATGGCTACACCTTC. This sequence encodes CASSTLGGSANYGYTF.

The CDR3 is CASHPTVGYTDTQYF. The CDR3 bases are TGCGCCAGCCACCCCACGGTCGGATACACAGATACGCAGTATTTT. The genes are TRBV5-1 and TRBJ2-3; no clear D. This CDR3 has 15 residues. Trimming shortened V by 7 bases and J by 2 bases, and 17 bases separated the two germline ends. Germline V CDR1 and CDR2: SGHRS, YFSETQ.